A selection of T cell receptor beta chains follows, all from one sample in a study of T cells after yellow fever vaccination. TCRdb reprocessed the 5' RACE reads via MiXCR and lists one record per CDR3 protein. The table has some 260,000 distinct CDR3 sequences, about 5.2% seen once. This specimen consisted of CD4+ T cells sorted from PBMCs, obtained on the day of the yellow fever booster vaccination. Receptor source: a man between 18 and 35 years old who received the YFV17D yellow fever vaccine. Both conserved end residues are part of each CDR3. The order of the fields is J gene, D gene, V gene, clone size, CDR3 protein, CDR3 DNA. The D gene is left open where the match is weak. Expanded clones are given a class, and other clones once, few, many or no size at all.

TRBJ2-5	TRBD1	TRBV4-1	many	CASSQEPQPGQQETQYF	TGCGCCAGCAGCCAAGAGCCCCAACCGGGACAGCAAGAGACCCAGTACTTC
TRBJ2-2	-	TRBV5-1	few	CASSASPRAGMTGELFF	TGCGCCAGCAGCGCGTCGCCCCGGGCAGGGATGACCGGGGAGCTGTTTTTT
TRBJ2-1	-	TRBV20-1	-	CSAPRFSNEQFF	TGCAGTGCTCCCCGGTTCAGCAATGAGCAGTTCTTC
TRBJ2-1	TRBD2	TRBV4-3	few	CASSQDKTSGNEQFF	TGCGCCAGCAGCCAAGATAAAACTAGCGGCAATGAGCAGTTCTTC
TRBJ1-1	-	TRBV5-1	-	CASSVWEGDTEAFF	TGCGCCAGCAGCGTATGGGAGGGGGACACTGAAGCTTTCTTT
TRBJ2-1	-	TRBV25-1	few	CASSVGDAYNEQFF	TGTGCCAGCAGTGTGGGGGACGCCTACAATGAGCAGTTCTTC
TRBJ1-2	TRBD1	TRBV7-2	-	CASSSTAGTDYGYTF	TGTGCCAGCAGCTCGACAGCCGGGACAGACTATGGCTACACCTTC
TRBJ1-2	TRBD1	TRBV18	-	CASSPDRAVYGYTF	TGTGCCAGCTCACCCGACAGGGCCGTCTATGGCTACACCTTC
TRBJ1-4	-	TRBV7-9	few	CASSLRGVEKLFF	TGTGCCAGCAGCTTAAGGGGCGTTGAAAAACTGTTTTTT
TRBJ1-1	TRBD1	TRBV5-1	-	CASSMQGATTEAFF	TGCGCCAGCAGCATGCAGGGGGCGACCACTGAAGCTTTCTTT
TRBJ2-5	TRBD2	TRBV4-3	many	CASSQDRLAGARGETQYF	TGCGCCAGCAGCCAAGATAGGCTAGCGGGGGCCCGGGGTGAGACCCAGTACTTC
TRBJ1-6	-	TRBV12-3/TRBV12-4	-	CASSLPPRGFNSPLHF	TGTGCCAGCAGTCTACCTCCTCGGGGTTTTAATTCACCCCTCCACTTT
TRBJ1-4	-	TRBV12-3/TRBV12-4	many	CASSLNGGPEKLFF	TGTGCCAGCAGTTTAAACGGCGGACCTGAAAAACTGTTTTTT
TRBJ2-2	-	TRBV3-1	-	CASSRSGQTNTGELFF	TGTGCCAGCAGTCGTTCGGGGCAGACGAACACCGGGGAGCTGTTTTTT
TRBJ1-1	-	TRBV6-5	few	CASSKTTGEAFF	TGTGCCAGCAGTAAAACAACAGGGGAAGCTTTCTTT
TRBJ2-3	TRBD2	TRBV7-9	many	CASSPYQSSGASQYF	TGTGCCAGCAGCCCCTACCAGTCTAGCGGGGCCTCGCAGTATTTT
TRBJ2-5	TRBD2	TRBV20-1	few	CSARDSGGGSTQYF	TGCAGTGCTAGAGACAGCGGGGGGGGCTCAACCCAGTACTTC
TRBJ2-7	-	TRBV7-6	many	CASSLEKSGQTSYEQYF	TGTGCCAGCAGCTTAGAGAAATCAGGACAGACCTCCTACGAGCAGTACTTC
TRBJ1-1	TRBD1	TRBV29-1	few	CSGGTGGGTEAFF	TGCAGCGGGGGGACAGGGGGAGGCACTGAAGCTTTCTTT
TRBJ1-2	-	TRBV6-2/TRBV6-3	-	CASNLRATYGYTF	TGTGCCAGCAACCTCCGGGCTACCTATGGCTACACCTTC
TRBJ2-3	-	TRBV7-7	many	CASSLGLDSGTDTQYF	TGTGCCAGCAGCTTAGGGTTGGACAGTGGAACAGATACGCAGTATTTT
TRBJ2-7	-	TRBV27	many	CASSLGGRPLSEQYF	TGTGCCAGCAGTTTAGGTGGACGCCCCCTGTCCGAGCAGTACTTC